This entry features one T cell receptor (beta chain) sequence. The CDR3 is made up of 15 amino acids. The germline V gene has CDR1 KGHDR and CDR2 SFDVKD. V gave up 2 bases and J gave up 7 bases, with 14 bases separating them. This specimen belongs to a study of CD8 T cells in ankylosing spondylitis. One entry per CDR3 protein, called by TCRdb with MiXCR from the 5' RACE reads. The data contain 200,000 or so distinct CDR3 sequences, about an eighth of them singletons. The V gene is TRBV24-1, the J gene TRBJ1-5; no firm D call. Sequenced material: blood, either unsorted or a sorted T cell fraction (not recorded which). The sequence was collected from a female donor with ankylosing spondylitis or in good health (not recorded which). DNA of the CDR3: TGTGCCACCAGTGATTCATCCAGGAACGGCCAGCCCCAGCATTTT. It is translated as CATSDSSRNGQPQHF.